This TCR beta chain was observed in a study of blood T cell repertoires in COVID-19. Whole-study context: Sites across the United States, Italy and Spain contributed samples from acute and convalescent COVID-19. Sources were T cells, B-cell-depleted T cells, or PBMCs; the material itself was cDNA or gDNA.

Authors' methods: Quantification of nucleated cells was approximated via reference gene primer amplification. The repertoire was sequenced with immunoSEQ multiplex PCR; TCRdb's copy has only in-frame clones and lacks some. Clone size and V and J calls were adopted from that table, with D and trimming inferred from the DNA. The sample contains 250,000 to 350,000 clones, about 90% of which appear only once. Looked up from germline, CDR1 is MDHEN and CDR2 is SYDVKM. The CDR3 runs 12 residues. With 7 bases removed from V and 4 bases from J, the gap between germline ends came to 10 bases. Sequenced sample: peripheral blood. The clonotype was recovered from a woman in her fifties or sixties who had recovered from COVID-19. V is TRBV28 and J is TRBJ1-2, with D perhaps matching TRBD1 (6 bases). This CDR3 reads CASISGVYGYTF. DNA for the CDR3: TGTGCCAGCATTTCAGGGGTCTATGGCTACACCTTC.